This T cell receptor (beta chain) was captured by sequencing in a study of T cell responses to AZD1222 COVID-19 vaccine (TCRdb year 2021). In terms of the full investigation: A total of 233 trial participants underwent TCR sequencing, of whom roughly 210 received two doses of AZD1222 and about 26 received two doses of the MenACWY control vaccine. Enrollment into the trials was organized by age into subgroups of 18-55, 56-69 and 70-plus years, and those subgroups contained approximately 150, 30 and 60 TCR-sequenced participants, respectively. The research as a whole found: Reportedly, close to half of the unique spike-specific TCRs recognized epitopes lying outside the regions that are mutated in the B.1.351 and B.1.1.7 variants. Vaccine-associated CD4 TCRs spanned the whole spike protein, with dominant responses in regions 160-218 and 743-854. Participants were mostly white British, with more females than males. The authors suggested clonal diversity may have been underestimated. In the small 56-69-year group, the increase in depth fell short of significance, most likely because of low power. A significant rise in spike-specific TCR breadth and depth was observed after two AZD1222 doses relative to day 0 and relative to MenACWY recipients. Because no day 14 peak-response samples were available, repertoires were characterized only after the peak T cell response. Conclusions about previously exposed vaccinees were limited because only six AZD1222 recipients were SARS-CoV-2 seropositive at baseline.

CDR1 and CDR2 were assigned from the germline V gene as SGHTA and FQGTGA. Cut back by 1 base and 0 bases, the V and J ends lie 10 bases apart. CDR3 length: 16 amino acids, cysteine to phenylalanine. Only the CDR3 region is kept as DNA, spanning 48 bases read in frame from base 1. The CDR3 regions of human TCRbeta chains were subjected to immunosequencing. The study's processing was this. Repertoire TCRs were matched against a reference library of SARS-CoV-2-specific TCRs generated with the MIRA antigen-specificity platform. Breadth was defined as the fraction of unique TCRs that were SARS-CoV-2-associated, and depth was defined as the fraction of total T cells that were SARS-CoV-2-associated. Using the MIRA data, every spike-specific TCR was mapped to the spike region that the TCR reacted to and assigned to either a CD4 or a CD8 class. Log10-transformed breadth and depth values were compared by one-way ANOVA with Sidak's multiple comparisons tests. TCRdb carries this immuneACCESS record with in-frame sequences only. Its versions omit some clonotypes, under half of them owing to an unresolved V gene in the studies checked, with the rest unexplained. V and J calls and clone size are as listed in that table; D and trimming were resolved from the DNA. In all, the sample holds roughly 120,000 clones, and about 86% of those were seen once. The ten largest account for approximately 15% of the sample.

To note about this clone: The specificity of this receptor is unknown. No much larger clone is present one base from it, and per-base qualities are unavailable.

What the time point label conveys for this sample: about 28 days (+/-7) after the second vaccine dose. AZD1222 recipients given second doses at about 4 weeks or at about 12 weeks were pooled, since spike-specific TCR depth and breadth were not found to differ between the two schedules. The vaccinee samples were drawn from two UK trials, COV001 and COV002, one of which was a single-blind randomized controlled phase 2/3 trial testing AZD1222 (ChAdOx1 nCoV-19) in healthy adults. For TCRbeta chain sequencing, PBMC samples were collected from trial participants at day 0 and at day 28 after the second dose.

The specimen was peripheral blood, collected 28 days after the second AZD1222 dose. This TCR was sampled from an adult who received the AZD1222 COVID-19 vaccine. This chain is built from TRBV7-3 and TRBJ1-3; the D gene is perhaps TRBD1, from 5 matching bases. The CDR3 here reads CASSLNPGFSGNTIYF. The bases are TGTGCCAGCAGCTTAAACCCAGGGTTCTCTGGAAACACCATATATTTT.